The 18 T cell receptor beta chains listed next were all sequenced from one sample in a study of T cells in Graves' hyperthyroidism and ophthalmopathy. Using RNA transcripts as the source, TCR beta CDR3 regions were amplified. HTBI primers were the set used in a first-round RT-PCR of the TCR CDR3. In TCRdb, the multiplex PCR reads were re-called with MiXCR into one record per CDR3 protein. The sample carries about 510,000 distinct CDR3 sequences, 12% to 15% recorded once. Material for sequencing was blood. Receptor source: a woman in her 40s with Graves' hyperthyroidism.

A few counts support this clonotype. The chain joins TRBV10-2 to TRBJ2-3; 9 nucleotides agree with TRBD1. V shed 4 bases, J shed 10 bases, and the junction held 18 bases outside the gene matches. Germline V gene data show CDR1 as WSHSY and CDR2 as SAAADI. This CDR3 has 17 residues. CDR3 nucleotides: TGCGCCAGCAGTGCGGGGACAGGGCAACACACCACAATGGCGCAGTATTTT. It codes for CASSAGTGQHTTMAQYF.

Only a few counts were recorded for this clonotype. The chain joins TRBV10-3 to TRBJ2-2, with 10 bases identical to TRBD2. V was pared by 10 bases and J by 6 bases, with 8 bases of the junction left unmatched. CDR3 length: 14 residues. Germline V gives CDR1 ENHRY, CDR2 SYGVKD. The CDR3 DNA is TGTGCCACCGCCCCTAGCGGGAGTTCCGGGGAGCTGTTTTTT. Translation: CATAPSGSSGELFF.

This clonotype has just a few counts. The genes are TRBV30 and TRBJ2-1, with 7 nucleotides matching TRBD2. The CDR3 runs to 15 residues. Germline lookup yields CDR1 GTSNPN and CDR2 SVGIG (reference sequence). J was trimmed by 7 bases and V by 3 bases; bases with no gene match: 12. CDR3 amino acids: CAWRESGRERNEQFF. CDR3 coding DNA: TGTGCCTGGAGAGAGTCGGGGCGGGAGAGGAATGAGCAGTTCTTC.

Only a few counts were recorded for this clonotype. The J gene is TRBJ2-3, the V gene TRBV4-1, with 7 nucleotides matching TRBD2. The CDR3 spans 15 residues. The J segment lost 7 bases and the V segment lost 2 bases, leaving 9 bases of the junction unmatched. In germline, CDR1 is MGHRA, CDR2 YSYEKL. CDR3 residues: CASSQSMQGGNTQYF. CDR3 nucleotide sequence: TGCGCCAGCAGCCAATCCATGCAGGGAGGGAATACGCAGTATTTT.

This clonotype was detected many times. The gene calls are TRBV28 and TRBJ2-1, with D maybe TRBD1 (5 bases). This CDR3 has 16 amino acids. Trimming shortened V by 6 bases and J by 0 bases, and 15 bases separated the two germline ends. The germline CDR1 and CDR2 sequences are MDHEN and SYDVKM. The CDR3 region has the DNA TGTGCCAGCAGCCCTGGACACGAAAGCTCCTACAATGAGCAGTTCTTC. It translates to CASSPGHESSYNEQFF. The variable domain in full, with the rest retrieved from reference TRBV28 and TRBJ2-1, is DVKVTQSSRYLVKRTGEKVFLECVQDMDHENMFWYRQDPGLGLRLIYFSYDVKMKEKGDIPEGYSVSREKKERFSLILESASTNQTSMYLCASSPGHESSYNEQFFGPGTRLTVL.

This clonotype was observed many times. J is TRBJ1-1 and V is TRBV30; D may be TRBD1 (6 bases). Germline CDR1 and CDR2: GTSNPN and SVGIG (reference sequence). The V and J ends lost 3 bases and 3 bases respectively, with 11 bases between them. The CDR3 is 13 amino acids. The CDR3 DNA is TGTGCCTGGAGCCGCGGGGGCGACACTGAAGCTTTCTTT. Protein: CAWSRGGDTEAFF. The full variable domain, completed using reference TRBV30 and TRBJ1-1, is SQTIHQWPATLVQPVGSPLSLECTVEGTSNPNLYWYRQAAGRGLQLLFYSVGIGQISSEVPQNLSASRPQDRQFILSSKKLLLSDSGFYLCAWSRGGDTEAFFGQGTRLTVV.

The chain is built from TRBV9 and TRBJ1-2; D call uncertain. The CDR3 covers 13 residues. Trimming removed 4 bases at V and 4 bases at J, with 11 bases between. Germline CDR1 reads SGDLS; CDR2 reads YYNGEE. This CDR3 is CASSSDVFYGYTF. The CDR3 coding sequence is TGTGCCAGCAGCTCGGACGTGTTCTATGGCTACACCTTC.

This clonotype was seen repeatedly, ten times or more. This chain uses TRBV7-9 with TRBJ2-7, with 13 bases lining up with TRBD2. The J segment lost 6 bases and the V segment lost 3 bases, leaving 5 bases of the junction unmatched. This CDR3 has 15 residues. Germline CDR1 reads SEHNR; CDR2 reads FQNEAQ (reference sequence). CDR3 protein: CASSFGLAGEAEQYF. The DNA of the CDR3 is TGTGCCAGCAGCTTTGGACTAGCGGGAGAAGCCGAGCAGTACTTC.

This clonotype showed up many times. This chain uses TRBV24-1 with TRBJ1-5; D uncertain. Germline-derived CDR1 and CDR2 are KGHDR and SFDVKD. This CDR3 region has 13 residues. The V end was cut by 1 base, the J end by 7 bases, with 7 bases between. CDR3 sequence reads: CATSDLLGQPQHF. The CDR3 nucleotides are TGTGCCACCAGTGATTTATTGGGCCAGCCCCAGCATTTT.

The V gene is TRBV28, the J gene TRBJ2-5; 14 bases align to TRBD2. The trim removed 4 bases at V and 5 bases at J, leaving 6 bases unmatched. CDR3 length: 16 amino acids. Germline values: CDR1 MDHEN, CDR2 SYDVKM. CDR3 nucleotides: TGTGCCAGCAGTTCCGGACTAGCGGGAGGTCACGAGACCCAGTACTTC. Its translation is CASSSGLAGGHETQYF.

Ten or more counts support this clonotype. The genes are TRBV28 and TRBJ2-1, with 7 bases aligning to TRBD1. The CDR3 consists of 15 residues. V was clipped by 6 bases and J by 1 base; unmatched bases: 6. Germline loops: CDR1 MDHEN, CDR2 SYDVKM. The CDR3 here is CASSLNRGSYNEQFF. DNA for the CDR3: TGTGCCAGCAGCTTAAACAGGGGTTCCTACAATGAGCAGTTCTTC.

In its sample, this clonotype was seen many times. The V call is TRBV19, the J call TRBJ2-7; 7 positions match TRBD2. The germline CDR1 and CDR2 sequences are LNHDA and SQIVND (reference sequence). Trimming took 2 bases from V and 5 from J; bases not matched to a gene: 9. The CDR3 is made up of 15 amino acids. The CDR3 here is CASSIFAGDGNEQYF. In nucleotides, the CDR3 is TGTGCCAGTAGTATATTCGCGGGAGACGGTAACGAGCAGTACTTC. Full variable domain (outside the CDR3, taken from reference TRBV19 and TRBJ2-7): DGGITQSPKYLFRKEGQNVTLSCEQNLNHDAMYWYRQDPGQGLRLIYYSQIVNDFQKGDIAEGYSVSREKKESFPLTVTSAQKNPTAFYLCASSIFAGDGNEQYFGPGTRLTVT.

The CDR3: CASSVLRTGLAFPSPYNEQFF. In DNA, the CDR3 is TGTGCCAGCAGCGTCCTAAGAACGGGACTAGCGTTCCCCAGCCCTTACAATGAGCAGTTCTTC. The rearrangement joins TRBV9 to TRBJ2-1; TRBD2 agrees at 10 bases. CDR1 and CDR2 from the germline V gene are SGDLS and YYNGEE. V lost 2 bases, J lost 4 bases, and 21 bases stayed unmatched. The CDR3 is 21 amino acids. Full variable domain (outside the CDR3, taken from reference TRBV9 and TRBJ2-1): DSGVTQTPKHLITATGQRVTLRCSPRSGDLSVYWYQQSLDQGLQFLIQYYNGEERAKGNILERFSAQQFPDLHSELNLSSLELGDSALYFCASSVLRTGLAFPSPYNEQFFGPGTRLTVL.

This clonotype was seen many times. The chain couples TRBV5-1 to TRBJ2-3; 7 nucleotides agree with TRBD2. Germline V gene data show CDR1 as SGHRS and CDR2 as YFSETQ. The V gene end was trimmed by 2 bases and the J gene end by 2 bases; junction bases not matched to a gene: 2. The length of the CDR3 is 14 residues. Written as DNA, the CDR3 is TGCGCCAGCAGCTTTCAGCGGGACACAGATACGCAGTATTTT. This codes for CASSFQRDTDTQYF.

Remarks on this clonotype: This may arise from a read error, as a much more abundant clone is one base away. Here the CDR3 omits its conserved ending phenylalanine or tryptophan, so a read error is the likely source. This chain connects TRBV30 to TRBJ1-1, with no clear D. The germline CDR1 and CDR2 sequences are GTSNPN and SVGIG (reference sequence). The CDR3 consists of 11 residues. V lost 2 bases, J lost 4 bases, and 5 bases lay in between. The CDR3: CAWSPATEAFL. CDR3 sequence (DNA): TGTGCCTGGAGTCCGGCCACTGAAGCTTTCCTT.

Turning to this clonotype: The junction and the germline gene differ at one end; a read error may be behind it. This rearrangement joins TRBV28 to TRBJ2-1, with TRBD2 identical over 11 bases. Per germline, CDR1 MDHEN and CDR2 SYDVKM. The CDR3 has 15 residues. The CDR3 bases are TGTGCCAGCAGTGGGCCCGGGACTAGCGGTATGAGTGGTTACTTC. It translates to CASSGPGTSGMSGYF.

There are many counts of this clonotype. The chain has TRBV27 and TRBJ2-7, with 9 positions matching TRBD1. CDR3 size: 17 residues. V lost 5 bases to trimming and J lost 1 base; unmatched junction nucleotides: 12. Per germline, CDR1 MNHEY and CDR2 SMNVEV (reference sequence). CDR3 bases: TGTGCCAGCAGTAACCCCCGACAGGGGGGCCTTTCCTACGAGCAGTACTTC. It translates to CASSNPRQGGLSYEQYF.

The chain recombines TRBV29-1 with TRBJ2-2; the D gene is possibly TRBD1 (5 bases). Germline assignment: CDR1 SQVTM and CDR2 ANQGSEA. The CDR3 extends over 15 amino acids. Deletions cut 7 bases from V and 2 bases from J, with 17 bases between. CDR3: CSGSSGRTNTGELFF. DNA of the CDR3: TGCAGCGGTTCGTCTGGACGGACAAACACCGGGGAGCTGTTTTTT.